This T cell receptor (beta chain) emerged from a study of blood T cell repertoires in COVID-19. The wider study: PBMCs, B-cell-depleted T cells, or T cells were the source of the cDNA or gDNA that made up the material.

Germline assignment: CDR1 SGHDN and CDR2 FVKESK. The CDR3 is 15 amino acids. Trimming cost V 0 bases and J 4 bases; bases outside gene matches: 6. Sequencing used immunoSEQ multiplex PCR; TCRdb keeps in-frame clones, though not all of them. Here the sample spans around 330,000 clones, 90% being singletons. This clone was seen only a few times. The chain employs TRBV14 and TRBJ2-7; the match to TRBD1 covers 7 bases. Material: PBMCs or T cells enriched from blood (not recorded which). The sequence came from a man aged 60 to 69 who had recovered from COVID-19. The CDR3 loop reads CASSQESGTAYEQYF. The CDR3 nucleotides are TGTGCCAGCAGCCAAGAGTCAGGGACAGCGTACGAGCAGTACTTC.